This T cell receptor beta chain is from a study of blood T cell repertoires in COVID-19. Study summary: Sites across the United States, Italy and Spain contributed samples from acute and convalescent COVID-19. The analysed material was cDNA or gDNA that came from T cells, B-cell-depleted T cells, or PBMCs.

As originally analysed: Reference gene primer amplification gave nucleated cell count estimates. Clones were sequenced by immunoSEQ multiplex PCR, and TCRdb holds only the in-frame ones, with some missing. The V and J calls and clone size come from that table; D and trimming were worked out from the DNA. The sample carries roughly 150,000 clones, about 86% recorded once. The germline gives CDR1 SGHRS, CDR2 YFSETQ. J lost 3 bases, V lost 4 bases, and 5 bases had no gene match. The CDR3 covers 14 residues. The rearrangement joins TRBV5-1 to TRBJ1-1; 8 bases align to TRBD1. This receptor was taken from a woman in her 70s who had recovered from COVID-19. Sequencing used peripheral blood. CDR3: CASSPQGGDTEAFF. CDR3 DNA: TGCGCCAGCAGCCCACAGGGGGGAGACACTGAAGCTTTCTTT.